What follows are 9 T cell receptor beta chains derived from one specimen sequenced in a study of OX40 agonist ivuxolimab in advanced cancers. Profiling relied on immunoSEQ multiplex PCR, and the TCRdb table lists in-frame clones only, not all of them. Altogether 25,000 to 30,000 clones are present, 84% being singletons, with the ten largest covering roughly a sixth. This material consisted of CD4+ or CD8+ T cells sorted from blood, taken in a trial of the OX40 agonist ivuxolimab. Receptor source: an adult with an advanced solid tumor such as melanoma, head and neck, liver or kidney cancer.

This chain joins TRBV27 and TRBJ2-1, with no clear D. V gave up 6 bases and J gave up 5 bases, with 14 bases separating them. From germline, CDR1 is MNHEY and CDR2 SMNVEV (reference sequence). CDR3 size: 14 residues. CDR3: CASSFRDNNNEQFF. CDR3 DNA sequence: TGTGCCAGCAGCTTCCGTGACAATAACAATGAGCAGTTCTTC.

This clone was found a few times. This chain connects TRBV6-1 to TRBJ2-7; D might be TRBD1 or TRBD2, each matching 5 bases. Trimming removed 5 bases at V and 4 bases at J, with 15 bases between. CDR1 MNHNS and CDR2 SASEGT come from the germline V gene. The CDR3 loop spans 14 amino acids. The CDR3 is CASSTRDGAYEQYF. In DNA form, the CDR3 reads TGTGCCAGCAGTACCCGGGACGGCGCTTACGAGCAGTACTTC.

The V and J genes are TRBV6-5 and TRBJ1-2; D uncertain. CDR1 MNHEY and CDR2 SVGAGI come from the germline V gene. This CDR3 comprises 15 residues. V gave up 6 bases and J gave up 7 bases, with 21 bases separating them. The CDR3 is CASSPLTAFEGGYTF. DNA of the CDR3: TGTGCCAGCAGCCCTCTGACGGCCTTTGAGGGTGGCTACACCTTC.

The rearrangement uses TRBV11-2 and TRBJ1-3; D call uncertain. With 5 bases removed from V and 0 bases from J, the gap between germline ends came to 8 bases. There are 14 residues in the CDR3. The V gene's germline CDR1 is SGHAT and CDR2 FQNNGV. This CDR3 is CASSPSNSGNTIYF. In DNA, the CDR3 is TGTGCCAGCAGCCCCTCGAACTCTGGAAACACCATATATTTT.

The rearrangement uses TRBV19 and TRBJ2-7; unclear D gene. The V end was cut by 7 bases, the J end by 1 base, with 14 bases between. This CDR3 has 14 amino acids. The germline V gene has CDR1 LNHDA and CDR2 SQIVND (reference sequence). The chain's CDR3 is CASKMVAKSYEQYF. CDR3 DNA: TGTGCCAGTAAAATGGTCGCCAAGTCCTACGAGCAGTACTTC.

The chain recombines TRBV5-4 with TRBJ2-2, with 12 bases lining up with TRBD1. Germline V gene sequence: CDR1 SGHNT, CDR2 YYREEE (reference sequence). The CDR3 loop spans 16 amino acids. Germline trimming cut 1 base from V and 3 bases from J; bases unmatched to any gene: 1. The CDR3 DNA reads as TGTGCCAGCAGCTTGAGGGACAGGGGGCACACCGGGGAGCTGTTTTTT. It codes for CASSLRDRGHTGELFF.

The genes are TRBV4-2 and TRBJ2-2, with D uncertain. CDR3 length: 16 amino acids. Germline CDR1 reads LGHNA; CDR2 reads YNFKEQ. V lost 5 bases and J 4 bases, leaving 17 bases between the germline ends. CDR3: CASSYIPSLATGELFF. CDR3 in DNA: TGTGCCAGCAGCTACATCCCTTCACTTGCCACCGGGGAGCTGTTTTTT.

The chain recombines TRBV7-8 with TRBJ2-1, with TRBD2 matching 9 bases. The CDR3 consists of 14 residues. The junction had 2 bases not matched to a gene; V was cut back by 5 bases and J by 3 bases. Germline values: CDR1 SGHVS, CDR2 FQNEAQ. The CDR3 here is CASSVSGGYNEQFF. The CDR3, as DNA: TGTGCCAGCAGCGTTAGCGGGGGCTACAATGAGCAGTTCTTC.

This clone was seen a handful of times. The chain combines TRBV11-2 with TRBJ2-2; 8 nucleotides line up with TRBD1. Germline CDR1 SGHAT, CDR2 FQNNGV. V lost 3 bases to trimming and J lost 6 bases; unmatched junction nucleotides: 12. The CDR3 extends over 17 amino acids. Here the CDR3 DNA reads TGTGCCAGCAGCTTGCAGCCCGGGACAGGATCAGCCGGGGAGCTGTTTTTT. This sequence encodes CASSLQPGTGSAGELFF.